This entry describes one T cell receptor beta chain. Antigen: not known. RNA was extracted and reverse transcribed into cDNA as the sequencing template. Sequenced by immunoSEQ multiplex PCR; TCRdb stores in-frame clones only, minus some. The sample includes 100,000 to 150,000 clones, approximately 49% of them seen just once. The CDR3 covers 12 residues. The germline V and J ends were trimmed by 5 bases and 2 bases, with 9 bases remaining between them. From germline, CDR1 is SQVTM and CDR2 ANQGSEA. The sample originates from a study of CD8+ T cells in alopecia areata. Study-wide background: Tofacitinib was taken orally by treated patients, and the dose was 5 to 10 mg twice daily. People stayed on tofacitinib for 6 to 18 months, then stopped the drug for 6 months. Overall study results and limits: Higher clonality was seen in lesional scalp than in normal scalp, especially in alopecia totalis/universalis.

Alopecia areata patients had lesional scalp punch biopsies and peripheral blood taken from them. This sequence joins TRBV29-1 and TRBJ1-1; no definite D call. This receptor was obtained from a human donor with alopecia areata. Sequenced material: CD8+ T cells sorted from blood, taken at week 0. CDR3 residues: CSVCADNTEAFF. DNA for the CDR3: TGCAGCGTTTGCGCAGACAACACTGAAGCTTTCTTT. The entire variable domain, with the rest obtained from reference TRBV29-1 and TRBJ1-1, is as follows: SAVISQKPSRDICQRGTSLTIQCQVDSQVTMMFWYRQQPGQSLTLIATANQGSEATYESGFVIDKFPISRPNLTFSTLTVSNMSPEDSSIYLCSVCADNTEAFFGQGTRLTVV.